The entry that follows covers one T cell receptor beta chain sequence. Method: immunoSEQ multiplex PCR; TCRdb's copy keeps in-frame clones and lacks some. The table records about 140,000 clones, about 83% of them present only once. CDR1 is KGHDR and CDR2 is SFDVKD in the germline V gene. V was trimmed by 6 bases and J by 1 base, leaving 24 bases between them. The CDR3 sequence is 19 residues long. This entry is derived from a study of blood T cell repertoires in COVID-19. The sequenced material came from peripheral blood. This sequence originates from a middle-aged woman with acute or convalescent COVID-19. The chain uses TRBV24-1 and TRBJ1-3; D is possibly TRBD1 (6 bases). CDR3 region: CATSRTDTALLLSGNTIYF. DNA for the CDR3: TGTGCCACCAGTCGGACAGACACCGCCCTATTGCTTTCTGGAAACACCATATATTTT.